These 6 T cell receptor beta chains were sequenced from one sample in a study of T cell responses to AZD1222 COVID-19 vaccine. Some clones are missing from TCRdb's copy, which holds only in-frame ones; the method was immunoSEQ multiplex PCR. This table has 100,000 to 150,000 clones, approximately 85% appearing once. Here the sequenced sample was peripheral blood, taken on day 0 of AZD1222 vaccination. These receptors originate from an adult in good health.

The gene calls are TRBV10-3 and TRBJ2-3; 7 bases are shared with TRBD2. J gave up 7 bases and V 10 bases, and 11 bases lay outside the gene matches. This CDR3 is 13 amino acids long. The germline V gene encodes CDR1 ENHRY and CDR2 SYGVKD. As DNA, the CDR3 is TGTGCCACGACCGGGACTAATTTTAATACGCAGTATTTT. Translating it yields CATTGTNFNTQYF.

The CDR3 nucleotides read TGTGCCACCTCATTTATACTCAACACTGAAGCTTTCTTT. Translating it yields CATSFILNTEAFF. The chain joins TRBV28 to TRBJ1-1; D unresolved. Trimming shortened V by 10 bases and J by 2 bases, and 14 bases separated the two germline ends. The CDR3 has 13 amino acids. Germline CDR1 and CDR2: MDHEN and SYDVKM.

CDR3 protein: CASSVEGSGYSPLHF. The CDR3 nucleotides are TGTGCCAGCAGCGTAGAGGGCAGTGGGTATTCACCCCTCCACTTT. The chain has TRBV9 and TRBJ1-6, with D uncertain. The germline V gene encodes CDR1 SGDLS and CDR2 YYNGEE. CDR3 length: 15 residues. Trimming took off 0 bases at V and 8 bases at J, with 12 bases between the two ends.

The chain uses TRBV7-9 and TRBJ2-7; D might be TRBD2 (5 bases). The CDR3 contains 13 residues. Deletions cut 5 bases from V and 4 bases from J, with 12 bases between. Germline V gives CDR1 SEHNR, CDR2 FQNEAQ (reference sequence). As DNA, the CDR3 is TGTGCCAGCAGCGTCGGGAACAGTTACGAGCAGTACTTC. It specifies CASSVGNSYEQYF.

J is TRBJ1-5 and V is TRBV6-5; perhaps TRBD1 as D (5 bases). CDR3 length equals 13 residues. V lost 6 bases to trimming and J lost 4 bases, with 10 bases between them. CDR1 is MNHEY and CDR2 is SVGAGI in the germline V gene. In nucleotides, the CDR3 is TGTGCCAGCAGGGCGGGGGGGAATCAGCCCCAGCATTTT. Residues: CASRAGGNQPQHF.

The V and J genes are TRBV7-8 and TRBJ2-3; 11 bases align to TRBD2. This CDR3 contains 18 residues. CDR1 and CDR2 from the germline V gene are SGHVS and FQNEAQ. The junction had 14 bases not matched to a gene; V was cut back by 1 base and J by 8 bases. The DNA of the CDR3 is TGTGCCAGCAGCTTAGTGGCTCTGACTAGCGGGGAGCGGGGTACGCAGTATTTT. The encoded protein is CASSLVALTSGERGTQYF.